Listed below are T cell receptor beta chains from one sample, sequenced in a study of cytomegalovirus exposure and HLA in healthy donors. Produced via immunoSEQ multiplex PCR; TCRdb's table is partial and in-frame only. Here the sample spans 120,000 to 150,000 clones, about three quarters being singletons. What was sequenced was PBMCs. These receptors were obtained from a man aged 35 to 55 in good health and CMV-seronegative. The CDR3 runs from the conserved cysteine through the conserved F or W. The D gene is left open where the match is weak. Clone size is not always given. Where it is, it says once, few, many or a class for expanded clones.

D gene: TRBD1; J gene: TRBJ1-2; clone size: NA; CDR3 length: 14; V gene: TRBV19; CDR3 DNA: TGTGCCAGTCGGCTGGACAGGGATGTATATGGCTACACCTTC; CDR3 protein: CASRLDRDVYGYTF
D gene: TRBD1; J gene: TRBJ1-1; clone size: once; CDR3 length: 15; V gene: TRBV18; CDR3 DNA: TGTGCCAGCTCACCGTTAGGGACAGTGAACACTGAAGCTTTCTTT; CDR3 protein: CASSPLGTVNTEAFF
D gene: TRBD1; J gene: TRBJ1-6; clone size: NA; CDR3 length: 15; V gene: TRBV11-2; CDR3 DNA: TGTGCCAGCAGCTCTTACAGGGGGCGCGATTCACCCCTCCACTTT; CDR3 protein: CASSSYRGRDSPLHF
D gene: NA; J gene: TRBJ2-1; clone size: NA; CDR3 length: 14; V gene: TRBV4-1; CDR3 DNA: TGCGCCAGCAGCCCTCTCGAGGGATACAATGAGCAGTTCTTC; CDR3 protein: CASSPLEGYNEQFF
D gene: NA; J gene: TRBJ2-7; clone size: NA; CDR3 length: 15; V gene: TRBV21-1; CDR3 DNA: TGTGCCAGCAGCGGCCGGGACAGGGAGTCCTACGAGCAGTACTTC; CDR3 protein: CASSGRDRESYEQYF
D gene: TRBD2; J gene: TRBJ2-7; clone size: few; CDR3 length: 16; V gene: TRBV27; CDR3 DNA: TGTGCCAGCCGGGGACTAGCGGGGGGGCAATTCTACGAGCAGTACTTC; CDR3 protein: CASRGLAGGQFYEQYF
D gene: TRBD1; J gene: TRBJ1-5; clone size: NA; CDR3 length: 13; V gene: TRBV6-5; CDR3 DNA: TGTGCCAGCGGAGACAGGGGGTATCAGCCCCAGCATTTT; CDR3 protein: CASGDRGYQPQHF
D gene: NA; J gene: TRBJ1-6; clone size: NA; CDR3 length: 11; V gene: TRBV30; CDR3 DNA: TGTGCCTGTTCCTATAATTCCCCCCTCCACTTT; CDR3 protein: CACSYNSPLHF
D gene: NA; J gene: TRBJ2-5; clone size: NA; CDR3 length: 13; V gene: TRBV5-4; CDR3 DNA: TGTGCCAGCAGCTTCCTAGAGCAAGAGACCCAGTACTTC; CDR3 protein: CASSFLEQETQYF
D gene: TRBD2; J gene: TRBJ2-7; clone size: few; CDR3 length: 15; V gene: TRBV11-2; CDR3 DNA: TGTGCCAGCAGGCGACTAGCGGGAGGGTTGAGCGAGCAGTACTTC; CDR3 protein: CASRRLAGGLSEQYF
D gene: TRBD2; J gene: TRBJ2-1; clone size: few; CDR3 length: 14; V gene: TRBV5-1; CDR3 DNA: TGCGCCAGCACTCTAGCGGGGGGCTACAATGAGCAGTTCTTC; CDR3 protein: CASTLAGGYNEQFF
D gene: TRBD1; J gene: TRBJ2-7; clone size: NA; CDR3 length: 11; V gene: TRBV2; CDR3 DNA: TGTGCCAGTCAGGGGGCTCCCGAGCAGTACTTC; CDR3 protein: CASQGAPEQYF
D gene: NA; J gene: TRBJ2-3; clone size: NA; CDR3 length: 14; V gene: TRBV7-2; CDR3 DNA: TGTGCCAGCAGCTTACAGCAGGGGCGAGATACGCAGTATTTT; CDR3 protein: CASSLQQGRDTQYF
D gene: TRBD1; J gene: TRBJ2-5; clone size: NA; CDR3 length: 16; V gene: TRBV7-9; CDR3 DNA: TGTTCCAGCACAGGGACAGGGGGCCCGGAACAAGAGACCCAGTACTTC; CDR3 protein: CSSTGTGGPEQETQYF
D gene: TRBD1; J gene: TRBJ2-1; clone size: NA; CDR3 length: 15; V gene: TRBV9; CDR3 DNA: TGTGCCAGCAGCGTAGTACAGGGGGAAATAAATGAGCAGTTCTTC; CDR3 protein: CASSVVQGEINEQFF
D gene: TRBD1; J gene: TRBJ2-7; clone size: NA; CDR3 length: 16; V gene: TRBV5-6; CDR3 DNA: TGTGCCAGCAGCTTGTACCAGGGGGTCCTCCTTTACGAGCAGTACTTC; CDR3 protein: CASSLYQGVLLYEQYF
D gene: NA; J gene: TRBJ2-5; clone size: NA; CDR3 length: 14; V gene: TRBV7-2; CDR3 DNA: TGTGCCAGCAGCTTAGGACTTCACCAAGAGACCCAGTACTTC; CDR3 protein: CASSLGLHQETQYF
D gene: NA; J gene: TRBJ1-2; clone size: few; CDR3 length: 13; V gene: TRBV5-4; CDR3 DNA: TGTGCCAGCAGCCTGGATAAAAACTATGGCTACACCTTC; CDR3 protein: CASSLDKNYGYTF
D gene: TRBD1; J gene: TRBJ1-6; clone size: few; CDR3 length: 20; V gene: TRBV6-1; CDR3 DNA: TGTGCCAGCAGTGAGACCAACAGGGGGCGGTCATCCTTTCTTAATTCACCCCTCCACTTT; CDR3 protein: CASSETNRGRSSFLNSPLHF
D gene: TRBD2; J gene: TRBJ2-3; clone size: few; CDR3 length: 16; V gene: TRBV7-9; CDR3 DNA: TGTTCCAGCAGCCGGACTAGCGGGGGGCTCACAGATACGCAGTATTTT; CDR3 protein: CSSSRTSGGLTDTQYF
D gene: NA; J gene: TRBJ2-1; clone size: NA; CDR3 length: 17; V gene: TRBV7-9; CDR3 DNA: TGTGCCAGCAGCGAGATGACTAGTGAGTTTCCCAACAATGAGCAGTTCTTC; CDR3 protein: CASSEMTSEFPNNEQFF
D gene: NA; J gene: TRBJ2-7; clone size: NA; CDR3 length: 15; V gene: TRBV7-7; CDR3 DNA: TGTGCCAGCAGCCTCGATGGGACGGGACACTACGAGCAGTACTTC; CDR3 protein: CASSLDGTGHYEQYF
D gene: NA; J gene: TRBJ1-1; clone size: NA; CDR3 length: 16; V gene: TRBV9; CDR3 DNA: TGTGCCAGCAGCGTAGGCAAAGGGGATAGGAACACTGAAGCTTTCTTT; CDR3 protein: CASSVGKGDRNTEAFF
D gene: NA; J gene: TRBJ2-7; clone size: NA; CDR3 length: 15; V gene: TRBV5-6; CDR3 DNA: TGTGCCAGCAGCCTCCGCTTTCCAACAGGTTACGAGCAGTACTTC; CDR3 protein: CASSLRFPTGYEQYF
D gene: TRBD2; J gene: TRBJ2-2; clone size: NA; CDR3 length: 20; V gene: TRBV13; CDR3 DNA: TGTGCCAGCAGCCCCTTAGGGGGACTAGCGGGAGTATTTGACACCGGGGAGCTGTTTTTT; CDR3 protein: CASSPLGGLAGVFDTGELFF
D gene: TRBD2; J gene: TRBJ2-3; clone size: NA; CDR3 length: 16; V gene: TRBV27; CDR3 DNA: TGTGCCAGCAGTTTAGATAGCGGGGGCCTCCCAGATACGCAGTATTTT; CDR3 protein: CASSLDSGGLPDTQYF
D gene: TRBD2; J gene: TRBJ2-1; clone size: NA; CDR3 length: 16; V gene: TRBV9; CDR3 DNA: TGTGCCAGCAGCGTGGCTAGCGGGACTATCCGATTAGGGCAGTTCTTC; CDR3 protein: CASSVASGTIRLGQFF
D gene: NA; J gene: TRBJ2-3; clone size: NA; CDR3 length: 15; V gene: TRBV11-2; CDR3 DNA: TGTGCCAGCAGCTTAGGTGTAGGGGACACAGATACGCAGTATTTT; CDR3 protein: CASSLGVGDTDTQYF
D gene: TRBD2; J gene: TRBJ2-7; clone size: NA; CDR3 length: 17; V gene: TRBV28; CDR3 DNA: TGTGCCAGCACCCTTAGGGCTAGCGGGGGGCCCCGGGAGGAGCAGTACTTC; CDR3 protein: CASTLRASGGPREEQYF
D gene: TRBD2; J gene: TRBJ2-1; clone size: NA; CDR3 length: 11; V gene: TRBV7-2; CDR3 DNA: TGTGCCAGCAGCCAGCGGGGGACACAGTTCTTC; CDR3 protein: CASSQRGTQFF
D gene: TRBD2; J gene: TRBJ2-7; clone size: few; CDR3 length: 15; V gene: TRBV5-4; CDR3 DNA: TGTGCCAGCAGCTTGCTGCGGGGGGGCCTCGACGAGCAGTACTTC; CDR3 protein: CASSLLRGGLDEQYF
D gene: NA; J gene: TRBJ2-2; clone size: NA; CDR3 length: 14; V gene: TRBV29-1; CDR3 DNA: TGCAGCGTCCACAGAGGGCAAGGCACCGGGGAGCTGTTTTTT; CDR3 protein: CSVHRGQGTGELFF
D gene: TRBD2; J gene: TRBJ2-5; clone size: NA; CDR3 length: 17; V gene: TRBV5-5; CDR3 DNA: TGTGCCAGCAGCTTGGATTGGAGCGGGGGGCTCCAAGAGACCCAGTACTTC; CDR3 protein: CASSLDWSGGLQETQYF
D gene: TRBD1; J gene: TRBJ2-2; clone size: NA; CDR3 length: 20; V gene: TRBV12-5; CDR3 DNA: TGTGCTAGTGGTTGGACAACCGGGACAGGGGCCCTCGATCCCACCGGGGAGCTGTTTTTT; CDR3 protein: CASGWTTGTGALDPTGELFF
D gene: NA; J gene: TRBJ2-7; clone size: NA; CDR3 length: 15; V gene: TRBV6-6; CDR3 DNA: TGTGCCAGCAGTTACTCGACAGTCCACTCCTACGAGCAGTACTTC; CDR3 protein: CASSYSTVHSYEQYF
D gene: NA; J gene: TRBJ2-1; clone size: once; CDR3 length: 11; V gene: TRBV6-6; CDR3 DNA: TGTGCCAGCAGTTATGGGCCTAGCCAGTTCTTC; CDR3 protein: CASSYGPSQFF
D gene: TRBD1; J gene: TRBJ2-2; clone size: NA; CDR3 length: 15; V gene: TRBV5-4; CDR3 DNA: TGTGCCAGCAGCTTTGACAGGGGGAACACCGGGGAGCTGTTTTTT; CDR3 protein: CASSFDRGNTGELFF
D gene: NA; J gene: TRBJ2-7; clone size: once; CDR3 length: 13; V gene: TRBV28; CDR3 DNA: TGTGCCAGCAGTTTATCTAGTTCCTACGAGCAGTACTTC; CDR3 protein: CASSLSSSYEQYF
D gene: TRBD2; J gene: TRBJ2-5; clone size: NA; CDR3 length: 17; V gene: TRBV18; CDR3 DNA: TGTGCCAGCTCATCGGCCGGACTAGCGGGAACTGGGGAGACCCAGTACTTC; CDR3 protein: CASSSAGLAGTGETQYF
D gene: NA; J gene: TRBJ1-5; clone size: NA; CDR3 length: 14; V gene: TRBV30; CDR3 DNA: TGTGCCTGGAGTTCTGGAGTGGGCAATCAGCCCCAGCATTTT; CDR3 protein: CAWSSGVGNQPQHF
D gene: NA; J gene: TRBJ1-5; clone size: NA; CDR3 length: 13; V gene: TRBV7-2; CDR3 DNA: TGTGCCAGCAGCCGAGACCCGGGACAGCCCCAGCATTTT; CDR3 protein: CASSRDPGQPQHF
D gene: TRBD2; J gene: TRBJ2-3; clone size: NA; CDR3 length: 16; V gene: TRBV5-5; CDR3 DNA: TGTGCCAGCAGCTTGTCTAGCGGGTGGGGGGAAGATACGCAGTATTTT; CDR3 protein: CASSLSSGWGEDTQYF
D gene: NA; J gene: TRBJ2-1; clone size: once; CDR3 length: 15; V gene: TRBV5-1; CDR3 DNA: TGCGCCAGCAGCTTGACGAACAGGGCAAACAATGAGCAGTTCTTC; CDR3 protein: CASSLTNRANNEQFF
D gene: NA; J gene: TRBJ2-7; clone size: NA; CDR3 length: 15; V gene: TRBV28; CDR3 DNA: TGTGCCAGCAGCTCGGCCGACAGGTTGGCCTACGAGCAGTACTTC; CDR3 protein: CASSSADRLAYEQYF
D gene: TRBD2; J gene: TRBJ2-1; clone size: NA; CDR3 length: 14; V gene: TRBV28; CDR3 DNA: TGTGCCAGCAGTTTGGCGGGAGCGGATAATGAGCAGTTCTTC; CDR3 protein: CASSLAGADNEQFF
D gene: NA; J gene: TRBJ2-3; clone size: NA; CDR3 length: 15; V gene: TRBV7-8; CDR3 DNA: TGTGCCAGCAGCCAGACACCACCCTACACAGATACGCAGTATTTT; CDR3 protein: CASSQTPPYTDTQYF
D gene: NA; J gene: TRBJ2-7; clone size: NA; CDR3 length: 14; V gene: TRBV5-4; CDR3 DNA: TGTGCCAGCAGCTTGATCAGCGGTACCTACGAGCAGTACTTC; CDR3 protein: CASSLISGTYEQYF
D gene: TRBD1; J gene: TRBJ1-2; clone size: NA; CDR3 length: 14; V gene: TRBV7-2; CDR3 DNA: TGTGCCAGCAGCGAGGACAGGGACCACTATGGCTACACCTTC; CDR3 protein: CASSEDRDHYGYTF
D gene: NA; J gene: TRBJ2-7; clone size: NA; CDR3 length: 15; V gene: TRBV7-2; CDR3 DNA: TGTGCCAGCAGCTTGGGGCAGGGGAGCTCCTACGAGCAGTACTTC; CDR3 protein: CASSLGQGSSYEQYF
D gene: NA; J gene: TRBJ1-5; clone size: NA; CDR3 length: 15; V gene: TRBV28; CDR3 DNA: TGTGCCAGCAGTTCCCCCTCGGGGAGTAATCAGCCCCAGCATTTT; CDR3 protein: CASSSPSGSNQPQHF
D gene: TRBD1; J gene: TRBJ1-2; clone size: NA; CDR3 length: 15; V gene: TRBV28; CDR3 DNA: TGTGCCAGCAGTAAAAGGACAGGCTCAAACTATGGCTACACCTTC; CDR3 protein: CASSKRTGSNYGYTF